This T cell receptor (beta chain) derives from a study of HIV-infected children after antiretroviral therapy interruption. Background on the study: Four children interrupted treatment; four stayed on continuous treatment. In continuous treatment, analyzed samples were from weeks 0, 48 and 150.

RNA-based 3' RACE libraries used unique molecular identifiers. TCRdb recomputed calls from the 3' RACE reads with MiXCR, one row per CDR3 protein. In the table there are some 40,000 distinct CDR3 sequences, approximately 7% of which are singletons. Treatment indicated: PENTA 11 planned treatment interruption arm or continuous ART arm. Naive CD4+ CD45RA+ CD45RO- T cells were sorted from thawed PBMCs. V lost 4 bases, J lost 7 bases, and 5 bases lay in between. This CDR3 has 11 amino acids. Germline CDR1 SNHLY, CDR2 FYNNEI. This clonotype has just a few counts. The chain recombines TRBV2 with TRBJ2-1, with unresolved D. This clonotype originated in a pool of human donors with HIV. The specimen comprised CD45RA+ CD4+ T cells from PBMCs, pooled from several time points, sampled from a donor given antiretroviral therapy, either interrupted or continuous. Subset of the sample: naive CD4+ CD45RA+ CD45RO- T cells. Here the CDR3 reads CASSVWNEQFF. Here the CDR3 DNA reads TGTGCCAGCAGTGTATGGAATGAGCAGTTCTTC.